Listed here is a single T cell receptor (beta chain). The PCR employed 60 Vbeta primers together with 13 Jbeta primers. The assay was immunoSEQ multiplex PCR, and TCRdb's table has in-frame clones only and misses some. The sample records over 70,000 clones, approximately 70% being singletons. This sample is drawn from a study of cytomegalovirus exposure and HLA in healthy donors. V lost 3 bases, J lost 1 base, and 15 bases lay in between. The CDR3 consists of 16 residues. Germline V gene data show CDR1 as MNHEY and CDR2 as SMNVEV (reference sequence). Sequenced: PBMCs. The chain is built from TRBV27 and TRBJ2-5; possibly TRBD2 for D (5 bases). The TCR was taken from a woman in her forties or fifties in good health and CMV-seropositive. The CDR3 nucleotides are TGTGCCAGCAGTTTCGGACCCGGACGGGGCCAAGAGACCCAGTACTTC. Translated: CASSFGPGRGQETQYF.